The source of this T cell receptor (beta chain) is a study of regulatory T cells in long-lasting Graves disease. According to the study, TCR beta libraries were built with iRepertoire HTBI primers and CDR3-region Arm-PCR. MiXCR was run by TCRdb on the multiplex PCR reads, yielding one entry per CDR3 protein. The sample holds approximately 490,000 distinct CDR3 sequences, about 16% seen once. As to time point: newly diagnosed GD, antithyroid drugs for less than 3 months. PBMCs provided the RNA from which the TCR library was made. Peripheral blood, about 10 milliliters of it, was drawn into EDTA tubes. This CDR3 comprises 13 residues. Per germline, CDR1 MNHEY and CDR2 SMNVEV (reference sequence). Trimming removed 5 bases from V and 7 bases from J, with 15 bases in between. Overall study results and limits: Gene preferences differed: TRBV28, TRBJ1-2, TRBJ2-5 in persistent cases.

As to this clonotype: Its target is not known.

This same sample was also taken into another study, of T cells in Graves' hyperthyroidism and ophthalmopathy. From that report: Stable hyperthyroidism: no ophthalmopathy progression over 18 months of follow-up.

This chain connects TRBV27 to TRBJ2-7; D is perhaps TRBD1 (5 bases). This sequence was found in a man aged 40-50 years with Graves disease. The sequences come from peripheral blood mononuclear cells (PBMCs), collected at new diagnosis, from a patient treated with antithyroid drugs. The CDR3 DNA reads TGTGCCAGCAGTGCAACAGGTATTTGGGAGCAGTACTTC. Amino acids: CASSATGIWEQYF.